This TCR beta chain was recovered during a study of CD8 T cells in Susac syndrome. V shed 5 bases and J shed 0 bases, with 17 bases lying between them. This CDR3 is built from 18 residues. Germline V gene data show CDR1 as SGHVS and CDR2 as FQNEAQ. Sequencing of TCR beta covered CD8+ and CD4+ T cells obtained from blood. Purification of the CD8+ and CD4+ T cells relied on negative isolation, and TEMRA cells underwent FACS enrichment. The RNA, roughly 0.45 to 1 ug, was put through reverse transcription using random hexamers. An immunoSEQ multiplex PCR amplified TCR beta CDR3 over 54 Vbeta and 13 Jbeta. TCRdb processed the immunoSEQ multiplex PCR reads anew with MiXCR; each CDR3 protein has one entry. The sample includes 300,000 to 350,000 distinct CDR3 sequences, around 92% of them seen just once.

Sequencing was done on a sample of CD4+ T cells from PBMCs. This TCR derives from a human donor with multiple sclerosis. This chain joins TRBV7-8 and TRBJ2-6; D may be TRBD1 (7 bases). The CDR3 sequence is CASSKNQGGSSGANVLTF. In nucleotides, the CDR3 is TGTGCCAGCAGCAAAAACCAGGGGGGAAGCTCTGGGGCCAACGTCCTGACTTTC.